This T cell receptor beta chain was sequenced in a study of blood T cells in healthy people across ages. Study information: When template switching was applied, about one barcoded beta molecule was captured per two T cells.

Study-level points and caveats: Donor CMV status was unknown, possibly confounding expanded clonotype changes. Greater diversity and more naive CD4+ cells were seen in long-lived donors than in aged donors.

Roughly 10 milliliters was the volume of peripheral blood drawn from each donor. This CDR3 region has 19 residues. Germline trimming cut 2 bases from V and 1 base from J; bases unmatched to any gene: 8. Germline V gives CDR1 SGHRS, CDR2 YFSETQ. This clonotype came up a few times. The antigen is undetermined. Primed by a sample-barcoded 5' primer and a J-beta primer mix, a second PCR proceeded for about 7 to 11 cycles. Using its own MiXCR run on the 5' RACE reads, TCRdb lists one record per CDR3 protein. Of approximately 1,000,000 distinct CDR3 sequences listed, 45% are singletons. The chain joins TRBV5-1 to TRBJ2-1; 14 positions match TRBD2. The material sequenced was blood. The sequence derives from a woman aged 60-75 years in good health. The CDR3 loop reads CASSFPGLAGEGSYNEQFF. DNA of the CDR3: TGCGCCAGCAGCTTTCCGGGACTAGCGGGAGAAGGATCCTACAATGAGCAGTTCTTC.